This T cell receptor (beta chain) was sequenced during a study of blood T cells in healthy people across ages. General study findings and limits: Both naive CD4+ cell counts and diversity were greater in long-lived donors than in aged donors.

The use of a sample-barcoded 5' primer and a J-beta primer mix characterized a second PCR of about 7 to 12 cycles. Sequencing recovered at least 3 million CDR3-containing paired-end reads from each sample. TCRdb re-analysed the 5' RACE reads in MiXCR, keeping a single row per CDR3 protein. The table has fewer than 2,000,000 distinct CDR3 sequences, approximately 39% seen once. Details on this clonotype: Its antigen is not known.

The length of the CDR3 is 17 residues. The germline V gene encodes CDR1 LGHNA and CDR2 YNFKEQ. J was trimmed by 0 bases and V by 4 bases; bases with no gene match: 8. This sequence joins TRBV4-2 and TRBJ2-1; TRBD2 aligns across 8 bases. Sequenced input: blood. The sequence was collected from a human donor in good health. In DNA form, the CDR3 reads TGTGCCAGCAGCCTCCCCGGGGGGGCTAGCTCCTACAATGAGCAGTTCTTC. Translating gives CASSLPGGASSYNEQFF.